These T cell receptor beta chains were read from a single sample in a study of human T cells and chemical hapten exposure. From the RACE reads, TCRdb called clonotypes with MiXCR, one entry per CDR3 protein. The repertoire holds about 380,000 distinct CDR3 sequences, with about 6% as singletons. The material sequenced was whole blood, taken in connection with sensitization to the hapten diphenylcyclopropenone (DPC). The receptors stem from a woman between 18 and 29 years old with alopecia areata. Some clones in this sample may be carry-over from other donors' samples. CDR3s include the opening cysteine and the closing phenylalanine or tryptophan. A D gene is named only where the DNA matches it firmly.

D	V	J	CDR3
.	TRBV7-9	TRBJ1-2	CASSLPTNYGYTF
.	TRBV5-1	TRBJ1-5	CASSLQGRGQPQHF
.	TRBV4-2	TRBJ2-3	CASRFDVSTDTQYF
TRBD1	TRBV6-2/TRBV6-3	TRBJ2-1	CASSLTEGRGPGYEQFF
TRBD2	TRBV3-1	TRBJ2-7	CASSRGTSGVYRNEQYF
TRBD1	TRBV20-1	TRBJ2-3	CSARSGTGTDTQYF
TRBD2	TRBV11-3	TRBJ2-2	CASSPRTGLAAGELFF
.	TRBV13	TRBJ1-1	CASRLRGNTEAFF
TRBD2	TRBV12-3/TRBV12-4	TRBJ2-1	CASSPGTSGGNEQFF
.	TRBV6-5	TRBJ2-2	CASQSRLSFTNTGELFF
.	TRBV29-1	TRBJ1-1	CSVETVSMNTEAFF